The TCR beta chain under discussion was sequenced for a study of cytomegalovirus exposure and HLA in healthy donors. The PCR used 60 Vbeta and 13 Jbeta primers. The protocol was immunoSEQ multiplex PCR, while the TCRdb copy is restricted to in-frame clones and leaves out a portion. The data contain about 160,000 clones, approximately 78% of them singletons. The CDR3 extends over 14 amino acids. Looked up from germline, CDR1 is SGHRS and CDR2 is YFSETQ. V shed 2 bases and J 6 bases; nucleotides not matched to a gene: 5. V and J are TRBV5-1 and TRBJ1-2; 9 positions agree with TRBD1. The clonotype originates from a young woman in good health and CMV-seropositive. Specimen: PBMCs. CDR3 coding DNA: TGCGCCAGCAGCTTTCGACAGGGGGGGGATGGCTACACCTTC. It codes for CASSFRQGGDGYTF.